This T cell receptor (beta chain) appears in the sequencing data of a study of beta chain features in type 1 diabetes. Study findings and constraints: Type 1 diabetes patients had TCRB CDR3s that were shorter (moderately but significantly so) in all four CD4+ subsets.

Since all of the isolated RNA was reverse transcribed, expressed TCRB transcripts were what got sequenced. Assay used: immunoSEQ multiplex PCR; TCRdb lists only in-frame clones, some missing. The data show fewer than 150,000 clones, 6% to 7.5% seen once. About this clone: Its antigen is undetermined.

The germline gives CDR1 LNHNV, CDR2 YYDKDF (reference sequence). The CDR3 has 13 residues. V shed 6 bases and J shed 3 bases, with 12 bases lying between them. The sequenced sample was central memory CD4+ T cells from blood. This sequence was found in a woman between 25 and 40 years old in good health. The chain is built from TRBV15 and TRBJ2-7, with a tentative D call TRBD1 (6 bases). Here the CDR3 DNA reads TGTGCCACCAGTCCGGACAGCCGCTACGAGCAGTACTTC. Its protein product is CATSPDSRYEQYF.